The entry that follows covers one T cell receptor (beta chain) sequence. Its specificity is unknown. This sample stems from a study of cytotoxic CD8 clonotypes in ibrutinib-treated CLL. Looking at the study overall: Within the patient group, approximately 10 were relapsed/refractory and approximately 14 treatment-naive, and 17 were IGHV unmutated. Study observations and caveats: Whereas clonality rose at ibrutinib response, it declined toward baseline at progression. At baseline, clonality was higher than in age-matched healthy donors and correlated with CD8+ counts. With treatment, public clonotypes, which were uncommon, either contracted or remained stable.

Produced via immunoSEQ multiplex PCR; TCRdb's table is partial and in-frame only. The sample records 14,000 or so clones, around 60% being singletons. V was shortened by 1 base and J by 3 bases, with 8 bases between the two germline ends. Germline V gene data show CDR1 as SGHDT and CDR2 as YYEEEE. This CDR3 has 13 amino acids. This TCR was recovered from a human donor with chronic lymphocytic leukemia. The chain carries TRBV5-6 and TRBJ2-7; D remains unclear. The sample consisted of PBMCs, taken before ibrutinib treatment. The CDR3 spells CASSLWPGYEQYF. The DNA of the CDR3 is TGTGCCAGCAGCTTGTGGCCAGGCTACGAGCAGTACTTC.